The 12 T cell receptor beta chains below all came from one sample that was sequenced in a study of shared clonotypes between healthy human individuals. Using immunoSEQ multiplex PCR, the repertoire was profiled, and TCRdb retains in-frame clones only, with some absent. Among a few million clones listed, more than 90% were seen once. The sample comprised naive CD4+ T cells sorted from blood. The sample's subset: CD45RA+ positively selected. Receptor source: a man between 18 and 35 years old in good health.

This chain links TRBV30 with TRBJ2-5; 8 bases align to TRBD1. TRBJ2-7 matches the DNA end more closely, so the J call is doubtful. The V gene's germline CDR1 is GTSNPN and CDR2 SVGIG (reference sequence). This CDR3 region has 13 residues. For the CDR3, the DNA is TGTGCCTGGAGCCAGGGGGCGCAGTACGAGCAGTACTTC. Amino acid sequence: CAWSQGAQYEQYF.

The gene calls are TRBV7-2 and TRBJ2-2; 7 bases are shared with TRBD2. Germline loops: CDR1 SGHTA, CDR2 FQGNSA. V lost 5 bases to trimming and J lost 1 base; unmatched junction nucleotides: 7. The CDR3 is 16 residues long. The CDR3 region has the DNA TGTGCCAGCAGCCCGTCCCGGGGGGTGAACACCGGGGAGCTGTTTTTT. Translating gives CASSPSRGVNTGELFF.

V usage is TRBV5-1 and J usage is TRBJ1-2; TRBD1 might be the D (6 bases). Per the germline V gene, CDR1 is SGHRS and CDR2 is YFSETQ. The CDR3 is 15 residues long. Deletions cut 1 base from V and 4 bases from J, with 14 bases between. Here the CDR3 reads CASSLQGPSSYGYTF. CDR3 coding DNA: TGCGCCAGCAGCTTGCAGGGGCCTTCCTCCTATGGCTACACCTTC. Full variable domain (remainder filled in from reference TRBV5-1 and TRBJ1-2): KAGVTQTPRYLIKTRGQQVTLSCSPISGHRSVSWYQQTPGQGLQFLFEYFSETQRNKGNFPGRFSGRQFSNSRSEMNVSTLELGDSALYLCASSLQGPSSYGYTFGSGTRLTVV.

V and J are TRBV7-8 and TRBJ2-2; TRBD1 aligns across 8 bases. Trimming took 5 bases from V and 6 from J; bases not matched to a gene: 8. This CDR3 contains 15 residues. In germline, CDR1 is SGHVS, CDR2 FQNEAQ. DNA for the CDR3: TGTGCCAGCAGCCACCGACAGGGGACGGCCGGGGAGCTGTTTTTT. Protein sequence: CASSHRQGTAGELFF.

The CDR3, as DNA: TGTGCCAGCAGTGAGGAGTCAGGGTGGGCGAACACCGGGGAGCTGTTTTTT. Amino acids: CASSEESGWANTGELFF. V and J are TRBV6-1 and TRBJ2-2, with D possibly matching TRBD1 (5 bases). V was pared by 3 bases and J by 0 bases, with 14 bases between. CDR3 length: 17 residues. Germline CDR1 and CDR2: MNHNS and SASEGT.

V and J are TRBV19 and TRBJ1-6; 8 bases fit TRBD1. This CDR3 contains 15 residues. J was trimmed by 7 bases and V by 3 bases; bases with no gene match: 5. Germline V gene lookup returns CDR1 LNHDA and CDR2 SQIVND (reference sequence). The CDR3 sequence: CASSITSGGNSPLHF. The CDR3 DNA reads as TGTGCCAGTAGTATTACCTCAGGGGGCAATTCACCCCTCCACTTT.

As regards this clone: Other DNA variants within this sample encode the same CDR3. This rearrangement joins TRBV27 to TRBJ2-1; no firm D call. The V gene lost 3 bases and the J gene lost 0 bases, with 6 bases spanning the gap. CDR1 is MNHEY, CDR2 SMNVEV, per germline (reference sequence). The CDR3 is 14 residues long. DNA for the CDR3: TGTGCCAGCAGTTTTCTACTCTCCTACAATGAGCAGTTCTTC. Its protein is CASSFLLSYNEQFF.

The V gene is TRBV6-5, the J gene TRBJ2-3; the D gene could be TRBD1 or TRBD2 (5 bases each). CDR1 and CDR2 from the germline V gene are MNHEY and SVGAGI. Deletions cut 6 bases from V and 7 bases from J, with 8 bases between. The CDR3 runs to 11 residues. CDR3 region: CASSQGHTQYF. CDR3 sequence (DNA): TGTGCCAGCAGCCAGGGACATACGCAGTATTTT.

The genes are TRBV13 and TRBJ2-1, with a possible D match to TRBD2 (5 bases). There are 14 residues in the CDR3. The germline V gene has CDR1 PRHDT and CDR2 FYEKMQ (reference sequence). Trimming removed 3 bases from V and 5 bases from J, with 11 bases in between. The CDR3 bases are TGTGCCAGCAGCTTTGCCCCCGGGAACAATGAGCAGTTCTTC. Translating it yields CASSFAPGNNEQFF.

This chain connects TRBV11-2 to TRBJ2-7; the match to TRBD1 covers 9 bases. The CDR3 spans 17 residues. The germline gives CDR1 SGHAT, CDR2 FQNNGV. V lost 1 base to trimming and J lost 2 bases; unmatched junction nucleotides: 9. CDR3 bases: TGTGCCAGCAGCTTAGGGGTTTACAGGGGGCAAGCCTACGAGCAGTACTTC. As protein: CASSLGVYRGQAYEQYF.

The CDR3 DNA follows: TGTGCCTGGAGTGATCGGACGCCGCGGGAGTCACCCCTCCACTTT. Protein: CAWSDRTPRESPLHF. The rearrangement uses TRBV30 and TRBJ1-6; no clear D. Between the trimmed V and J ends, which lost 1 base and 10 bases, there was a span of 17 bases. There are 15 residues in the CDR3. Germline V gene data show CDR1 as GTSNPN and CDR2 as SVGIG (reference sequence).

The rearrangement links TRBV11-2 to TRBJ2-1; no clear D gene. Trimming pared 0 bases from V and 5 bases from J, leaving 11 bases between. The CDR3 loop spans 15 amino acids. Germline V gene data show CDR1 as SGHAT and CDR2 as FQNNGV. The CDR3 DNA sequence: TGTGCCAGCAGCTTAGATCAGGTGGTCCACAATGAGCAGTTCTTC. This encodes CASSLDQVVHNEQFF.